Below, 16 T cell receptor beta chains from the same sample are listed, as sequenced in a study of T cell changes during pregnancy in multiple sclerosis. Assay: immunoSEQ multiplex PCR; the TCRdb copy retains only in-frame clones and omits some. This sample has 69,000 or so clones, with around 92% found just once. Sequenced here: peripheral blood, sampled before pregnancy. The source of these receptors is a female donor with multiple sclerosis, enrolled in a pregnancy study.

V gene TRBV7-9 combines with J gene TRBJ1-4; unclear D gene. The germline gives CDR1 SEHNR, CDR2 FQNEAQ (reference sequence). The V end was cut by 3 bases, the J end by 8 bases, with 16 bases between. This CDR3 comprises 15 residues. CDR3 bases: TGTGCCAGCAGCTTTTTAACCACCGGAGAGGAAAAACTGTTTTTT. Protein: CASSFLTTGEEKLFF. Looking up the rest from reference TRBV7-9 and TRBJ1-4 gives the full variable domain: DTGVSQNPRHKITKRGQNVTFRCDPISEHNRLYWYRQTLGQGPEFLTYFQNEAQLEKSRLLSDRFSAERPKGSFSTLEIQRTEQGDSAMYLCASSFLTTGEEKLFFGSGTQLSVL.

The rearrangement uses TRBV7-2 and TRBJ2-3; 9 bases match TRBD2. Trimming removed 6 bases from V and 0 bases from J; junction bases left unmatched: 4. This CDR3 is built from 15 residues. The germline CDR1 and CDR2 sequences are SGHTA and FQGNSA. CDR3 nucleotide sequence: TGTGCCAGCAGACCTAGCGGGGCTAGCACAGATACGCAGTATTTT. Translating it yields CASRPSGASTDTQYF. Complete variable domain (other parts from reference TRBV7-2 and TRBJ2-3): GAGVSQSPSNKVTEKGKDVELRCDPISGHTALYWYRQSLGQGLEFLIYFQGNSAPDKSGLPSDRFSAERTGGSVSTLTIQRTQQEDSAVYLCASRPSGASTDTQYFGPGTRLTVL.

This clone was detected a few times. V usage is TRBV7-9 and J usage is TRBJ1-5, with D maybe TRBD1 (5 bases). The CDR3 totals 15 residues. The germline gives CDR1 SEHNR, CDR2 FQNEAQ (reference sequence). Trimming took off 0 bases at V and 5 bases at J, with 11 bases between the two ends. CDR3 in DNA: TGTGCCAGCAGCTTAGCGTCGGGCAGGGATCAGCCCCAGCATTTT. This gives the protein CASSLASGRDQPQHF. The full variable domain, completed using reference TRBV7-9 and TRBJ1-5, is DTGVSQNPRHKITKRGQNVTFRCDPISEHNRLYWYRQTLGQGPEFLTYFQNEAQLEKSRLLSDRFSAERPKGSFSTLEIQRTEQGDSAMYLCASSLASGRDQPQHFGDGTRLSIL.

Note on this clone: The sample contains more than one DNA sequence encoding this CDR3. The chain carries TRBV7-2 and TRBJ1-5, with TRBD1 identical over 7 bases. The CDR3 is 15 amino acids. J was trimmed by 0 bases and V by 5 bases; bases with no gene match: 4. Germline CDR1 and CDR2: SGHTA and FQGNSA. Written as DNA, the CDR3 is TGTGCCAGCAGCCTACAGGGGTATAGCAATCAGCCCCAGCATTTT. It codes for CASSLQGYSNQPQHF.

The chain recombines TRBV5-1 with TRBJ2-2, with 8 bases aligning to TRBD2. The germline V gene has CDR1 SGHRS and CDR2 YFSETQ. The CDR3 extends over 15 amino acids. V shed 4 bases and J 5 bases; nucleotides not matched to a gene: 7. In DNA, the CDR3 is TGCGCCAGCAGCCCCGTAGCGGGAAATACCGGGGAGCTGTTTTTT. This codes for CASSPVAGNTGELFF.

The V gene is TRBV4-3, the J gene TRBJ2-1; weak D call: TRBD2 (6 bases). V was shortened by 0 bases and J by 7 bases, with 13 bases between the two germline ends. This CDR3 has 15 amino acids. Germline assignment: CDR1 LGHNA and CDR2 YSLEER. CDR3 sequence: CASSQDRGKLNEQFF. The CDR3 DNA reads TGCGCCAGCAGCCAAGATCGCGGGAAGCTAAATGAGCAGTTCTTC.

The gene calls are TRBV19 and TRBJ2-5, with D possibly matching TRBD2 (6 bases). V shed 7 bases and J shed 1 base, with 16 bases lying between them. Germline V gene sequence: CDR1 LNHDA, CDR2 SQIVND (reference sequence). The CDR3 sequence is 15 residues long. The CDR3 reads CASKGAGMTQETQYF. CDR3 in DNA: TGTGCCAGTAAAGGGGCGGGAATGACCCAAGAGACCCAGTACTTC.

The chain combines TRBV4-1 with TRBJ2-1, with TRBD1 matching over 8 bases. With V trimmed by 5 bases and J by 1 base, 4 bases remained unmatched. The germline V gene encodes CDR1 MGHRA and CDR2 YSYEKL. The CDR3 has 15 amino acids. The CDR3 DNA sequence: TGCGCCAGCAGCGGAGGACAGGGATCCTACAATGAGCAGTTCTTC. Protein: CASSGGQGSYNEQFF.

This rearrangement joins TRBV11-3 to TRBJ2-2, with 11 bases lining up with TRBD2. With V trimmed by 5 bases and J by 7 bases, 6 bases remained unmatched. This CDR3 is 15 amino acids long. Germline values: CDR1 SGHNT, CDR2 YENEEA. Written as DNA, the CDR3 is TGTGCCAGCAGCAATACCGGACTAGCGGGCGGGGAGCTGTTTTTT. As protein: CASSNTGLAGGELFF.

The gene calls are TRBV6-5 and TRBJ2-7; 8 bases are a match to TRBD2. CDR3 size: 16 residues. V was clipped by 0 bases and J by 5 bases; unmatched bases: 9. The germline V gene has CDR1 MNHEY and CDR2 SVGAGI. The CDR3 DNA reads as TGTGCCAGCAGTTACTCGAGAACTAGCGGTGGCGACGAGCAGTACTTC. Protein sequence: CASSYSRTSGGDEQYF.

This chain links TRBV7-2 with TRBJ1-1; D is possibly TRBD1 (5 bases). Trimming left V 3 bases short and J 4 bases short, with 9 bases between. CDR3 length: 13 amino acids. Germline V gives CDR1 SGHTA, CDR2 FQGNSA. The CDR3 region has the DNA TGTGCCAGCAGCTTGGGGCTTTTCACTGAAGCTTTCTTT. It specifies CASSLGLFTEAFF.

This rearrangement joins TRBV7-3 to TRBJ2-1, with 9 bases aligning to TRBD2. Germline V gene lookup returns CDR1 SGHTA and CDR2 FQGTGA. Unmatched junction bases numbered 7, after V lost 1 base and J lost 3 bases. This CDR3 is 17 amino acids long. The CDR3 is CASSLNPAGGRYNEQFF. CDR3 in DNA: TGTGCCAGCAGCTTAAATCCCGCGGGAGGGCGCTACAATGAGCAGTTCTTC.

The gene calls are TRBV7-9 and TRBJ2-1; TRBD2 aligns across 10 bases. With 5 bases clipped from V and 7 bases from J, the junction kept 14 bases outside the gene matches. Germline V gives CDR1 SEHNR, CDR2 FQNEAQ (reference sequence). The CDR3 totals 17 residues. CDR3 bases: TGTGCCAGCAGCCAATCTAGCGGGAGTGAAAGTAGGAATGAGCAGTTCTTC. Translating gives CASSQSSGSESRNEQFF.

The CDR3 DNA is TGTGCCAGCAGTCAAGGCGGGAGCGTGGAGACCCAGTACTTC. It codes for CASSQGGSVETQYF. The J gene is TRBJ2-5, the V gene TRBV25-1; TRBD2 matches at 7 bases. The CDR3 covers 14 residues. J was trimmed by 5 bases and V by 5 bases; bases with no gene match: 8. Germline V gene lookup returns CDR1 MGHDK and CDR2 SYGVNS.

The CDR3 loop is CASSLGTGSNQPQHF. The CDR3 coding sequence is TGTGCCAGCAGCTTAGGGACAGGGTCCAATCAGCCCCAGCATTTT. V gene TRBV7-2 combines with J gene TRBJ1-5; 8 positions match TRBD1. Germline values: CDR1 SGHTA, CDR2 FQGNSA. CDR3 length: 15 amino acids. V shed 1 base, J shed 3 bases, and the junction held 2 bases outside the gene matches.

The chain uses TRBV19 and TRBJ2-2, with 9 bases lining up with TRBD2. Germline trimming cut 0 bases from V and 2 bases from J; bases unmatched to any gene: 1. CDR1 is LNHDA, CDR2 SQIVND, per germline (reference sequence). The CDR3 has 16 residues. This CDR3 is CASSIELAGNTGELFF. The CDR3 coding sequence is TGTGCCAGTAGTATAGAACTAGCGGGTAACACCGGGGAGCTGTTTTTT.